This entry features one T cell receptor (beta chain) sequence. Via MiXCR, TCRdb re-called the PCR reads, giving one row per CDR3 protein. The sample contains some 20,000 distinct CDR3 sequences, roughly half of which appear only once. Donors had localized lung adenocarcinoma, a non-small cell lung cancer. V lost 8 bases, J lost 1 base, and 12 bases stayed unmatched. From germline, CDR1 is MNHEY and CDR2 SMNVEV (reference sequence). This CDR3 spans 16 amino acids. This sample was included in a study of CD4 and CD8 cells across lung adenocarcinoma regions. The source of this sequence is a female donor with lung adenocarcinoma. The CD4 and CD8 labels of this study may be unreliable. The chain recombines TRBV27 with TRBJ2-3; 7 positions match TRBD2. The sequencing input was CD8+ T cells from the center of a lung tumor. The CDR3 bases are TGTGCCAGCCGCTCACAAGTGGGAGGGGGCACAGATACGCAGTATTTT. Translated: CASRSQVGGGTDTQYF.